What follows are 18 T cell receptor beta chains derived from one specimen sequenced in a study of blood T cell repertoires in COVID-19. Some clones are missing from TCRdb's copy, which holds only in-frame ones; the method was immunoSEQ multiplex PCR. The sample includes about 160,000 clones, around 82% of them seen just once. The sequenced sample consisted of peripheral blood. The receptor set was obtained from a human donor with acute or convalescent COVID-19. The donor label of this sample is uncertain.

J is TRBJ2-6 and V is TRBV6-1; the match to TRBD1 covers 7 bases. CDR1 MNHNS and CDR2 SASEGT come from the germline V gene. With 3 bases clipped from V and 0 bases from J, the junction kept 2 bases outside the gene matches. There are 16 residues in the CDR3. CDR3 protein: CASSDQGDSGANVLTF. In nucleotides, the CDR3 is TGTGCCAGCAGTGATCAGGGGGACTCTGGGGCCAACGTCCTGACTTTC.

This clone has just a few counts. The chain has TRBV7-2 and TRBJ1-6; the D is unclear. Germline V gene lookup returns CDR1 SGHTA and CDR2 FQGNSA. The CDR3 spans 15 residues. Trimming cost V 2 bases and J 7 bases, with 12 bases left between them. The CDR3 bases are TGTGCCAGCAGCTTATCTTCCAGGCCGAATTCACCCCTCCACTTT. This translates into CASSLSSRPNSPLHF. Full variable domain (missing parts from reference TRBV7-2 and TRBJ1-6): GAGVSQSPSNKVTEKGKDVELRCDPISGHTALYWYRQSLGQGLEFLIYFQGNSAPDKSGLPSDRFSAERTGGSVSTLTIQRTQQEDSAVYLCASSLSSRPNSPLHFGNGTRLTVT.

The table lists this clone with a few counts. The rearrangement uses TRBV3-1 (or the pseudogene TRBV3-2) and TRBJ2-6; the match to TRBD1 covers 7 bases. This CDR3 comprises 17 residues. Germline V gives CDR1 LGHDT, CDR2 YNNKEL (reference sequence). Germline trimming cut 1 base from V and 0 bases from J; bases unmatched to any gene: 3. The CDR3 here is CASSQGDRYSGANVLTF. The CDR3 DNA follows: TGTGCCAGCAGCCAAGGGGACAGATACTCTGGGGCCAACGTCCTGACTTTC.

The chain uses TRBV7-2 and TRBJ2-5; 8 positions agree with TRBD2. The length of the CDR3 is 16 residues. Unmatched junction bases numbered 14, after V lost 4 bases and J lost 7 bases. The germline V gene has CDR1 SGHTA and CDR2 FQGNSA. CDR3 nucleotides: TGTGCCAGCAGCTCCCGGAGCGGGGGCGAGTTAGGGACCCAGTACTTC. This sequence encodes CASSSRSGGELGTQYF.

This sequence joins TRBV5-8 and TRBJ1-1; a possible D gene is TRBD1 (6 bases). Trimming pared 4 bases from V and 1 base from J, leaving 14 bases between. The CDR3 length is 15 residues. Germline CDR1 and CDR2: SGHTS and YDEGEE. CDR3: CASSLAGVPNTEAFF. DNA of the CDR3: TGTGCCAGCAGCCTTGCAGGGGTCCCGAACACTGAAGCTTTCTTT.

In DNA form, the CDR3 reads TGTGCCAGCAGCTTAGGGCAGCGGGGGAGCACAGATACGCAGTATTTT. Translated, it gives CASSLGQRGSTDTQYF. The chain employs TRBV7-7 and TRBJ2-3; 8 bases fit TRBD2. With 1 base clipped from V and 0 bases from J, the junction kept 3 bases outside the gene matches. CDR3 size: 16 residues. CDR1 and CDR2 from the germline V gene are SSHAT and FNYEAQ (reference sequence).

The J gene is TRBJ2-6, the V gene TRBV7-2, with D perhaps TRBD1 (6 bases). The CDR3 consists of 17 residues. V was trimmed by 5 bases and J by 2 bases, leaving 16 bases between them. Per the germline V gene, CDR1 is SGHTA and CDR2 is FQGNSA. The CDR3 here is CASSPTGTTTGANVLTF. The CDR3 DNA sequence: TGTGCCAGCAGCCCGACCGGGACAACAACTGGGGCCAACGTCCTGACTTTC.

J is TRBJ2-5 and V is TRBV6-1, with TRBD2 as a possible D gene (6 bases). The V gene lost 3 bases and the J gene lost 5 bases, with 16 bases spanning the gap. CDR1 MNHNS and CDR2 SASEGT come from the germline V gene. The CDR3 totals 15 residues. CDR3 sequence (DNA): TGTGCCAGCAGTGAGGGAGGTGGCCCCCAGGAGACCCAGTACTTC. It encodes CASSEGGGPQETQYF.

The genes are TRBV15 and TRBJ1-1; 8 nucleotides align to TRBD1. The germline V gene encodes CDR1 LNHNV and CDR2 YYDKDF (reference sequence). Losses at the gene ends were 5 bases for V and 4 bases for J; bases not matched to a gene: 6. This CDR3 has 14 amino acids. CDR3 residues: CATSPTGGRTEAFF. CDR3 DNA: TGTGCCACCAGCCCTACAGGGGGACGCACTGAAGCTTTCTTT.

This sequence joins TRBV5-4 and TRBJ2-6; no definite D call. V was pared by 2 bases and J by 0 bases, with 15 bases between. The CDR3 is 18 residues long. The germline CDR1 and CDR2 sequences are SGHNT and YYREEE (reference sequence). The CDR3 sequence: CASSFPSGEDSGANVLTF. CDR3 coding DNA: TGTGCCAGCAGCTTTCCCTCCGGAGAGGACTCTGGGGCCAACGTCCTGACTTTC.

There are a few counts of this clone. The CDR3 sequence is CASRSGGRKDTEAFF. CDR3 DNA: TGTGCCAGCCGATCCGGGGGGCGCAAGGACACTGAAGCTTTCTTT. This sequence joins TRBV5-4 and TRBJ1-1; perhaps TRBD1 as D (6 bases). CDR1 and CDR2 (germline): SGHNT, YYREEE (reference sequence). This CDR3 is 15 amino acids long. V lost 7 bases and J lost 3, with 19 bases in between.

V usage is TRBV5-1 and J usage is TRBJ2-2; D ambiguous. The CDR3 runs to 15 residues. Germline CDR1 reads SGHRS; CDR2 reads YFSETQ. The V gene lost 3 bases and the J gene lost 2 bases, with 11 bases spanning the gap. The CDR3 spells CASSYSSFNTGELFF. DNA of the CDR3: TGCGCCAGCAGCTACAGTTCCTTTAACACCGGGGAGCTGTTTTTT.

The chain combines TRBV10-3 with TRBJ1-1; D is unresolved. V shed 2 bases and J shed 7 bases, with 5 bases lying between them. Germline CDR1 and CDR2: ENHRY and SYGVKD. This CDR3 is built from 11 residues. In DNA, the CDR3 is TGTGCCATCAGTGAGGAGGATGAAGCTTTCTTT. It yields the protein CAISEEDEAFF.

The V call is TRBV7-2, the J call TRBJ2-7, with a possible D match to TRBD1 (6 bases). The CDR3 spans 15 residues. The V and J ends lost 2 bases and 6 bases respectively, with 17 bases between them. Germline V gene sequence: CDR1 SGHTA, CDR2 FQGNSA. DNA of the CDR3: TGTGCCAGCAGCTTAACGATTGGACAGTCTGTCGAGCAGTACTTC. It is translated as CASSLTIGQSVEQYF. The whole variable domain, remainder taken from reference TRBV7-2 and TRBJ2-7, is GAGVSQSPSNKVTEKGKDVELRCDPISGHTALYWYRQSLGQGLEFLIYFQGNSAPDKSGLPSDRFSAERTGGSVSTLTIQRTQQEDSAVYLCASSLTIGQSVEQYFGPGTRLTVT.

The chain couples TRBV5-4 to TRBJ1-2; 7 nucleotides line up with TRBD1. The V gene's germline CDR1 is SGHNT and CDR2 YYREEE (reference sequence). The CDR3 runs to 16 residues. The J segment lost 5 bases and the V segment lost 0 bases, leaving 10 bases of the junction unmatched. CDR3 region: CASSLAGTVISYGYTF. The CDR3 DNA reads as TGTGCCAGCAGCTTGGCCGGGACAGTAATATCTTATGGCTACACCTTC.

The chain has TRBV9 and TRBJ1-2, with 7 bases fitting TRBD1. Germline lookup yields CDR1 SGDLS and CDR2 YYNGEE. CDR3 length: 16 amino acids. The V and J ends lost 0 bases and 9 bases, in that order; junction bases with no gene match: 14. The CDR3 DNA reads as TGTGCCAGCAGCGTAGTACCCGGAACAGGACAGGAGCGCTACACCTTC. It encodes CASSVVPGTGQERYTF.

The V gene is TRBV5-1, the J gene TRBJ2-3; D is perhaps TRBD1 (6 bases). The CDR3 has 15 amino acids. Germline V CDR1 and CDR2: SGHRS, YFSETQ. V dropped 4 bases and J dropped 3 bases, with 15 bases sitting between them. The CDR3 DNA is TGCGCCAGCAGCGACTCCTACAGGGAGACAGATACGCAGTATTTT. This sequence encodes CASSDSYRETDTQYF.

This clone was seen a few times. The chain carries TRBV10-2 and TRBJ1-1; D is possibly TRBD1 (6 bases). The CDR3 totals 14 residues. The ends were cut back, 6 bases at V and 4 bases at J, with 15 bases in the middle. Germline V lookup: CDR1 WSHSY, CDR2 SAAADI. The CDR3 loop reads CASSLYRAGTEAFF. Written as DNA, the CDR3 is TGCGCCAGCAGCTTGTACAGGGCGGGCACTGAAGCTTTCTTT.